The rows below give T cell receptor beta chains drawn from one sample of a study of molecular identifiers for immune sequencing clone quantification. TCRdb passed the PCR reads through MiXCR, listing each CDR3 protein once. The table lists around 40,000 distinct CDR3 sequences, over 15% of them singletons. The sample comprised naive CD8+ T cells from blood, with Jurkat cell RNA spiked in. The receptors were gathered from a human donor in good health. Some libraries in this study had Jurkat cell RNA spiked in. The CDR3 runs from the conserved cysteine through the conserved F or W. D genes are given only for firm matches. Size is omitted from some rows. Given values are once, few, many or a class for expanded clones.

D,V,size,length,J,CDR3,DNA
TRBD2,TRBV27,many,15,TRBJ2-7,CASSPGVAGVHEQYF,TGTGCCAGCAGTCCTGGGGTAGCGGGAGTCCACGAGCAGTACTTC
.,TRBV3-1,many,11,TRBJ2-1,CASSPGVEQFF,TGTGCCAGCAGCCCAGGGGTTGAGCAGTTCTTC
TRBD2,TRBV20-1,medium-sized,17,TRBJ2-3,CSASPTASGRVADTQYF,TGCAGTGCTTCCCCTACCGCTAGCGGGAGAGTCGCAGATACGCAGTATTTT
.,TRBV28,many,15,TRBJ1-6,CASSSSLGAGSPLHF,TGTGCCAGCAGTTCCTCACTGGGGGCCGGGTCACCCCTCCACTTT
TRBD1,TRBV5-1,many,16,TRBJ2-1,CASSLVTGGRSNEQFF,TGCGCCAGCAGCTTGGTAACAGGGGGCCGGAGCAATGAGCAGTTCTTC
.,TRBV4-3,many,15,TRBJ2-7,CASSQDRVGGYEQYF,TGCGCCAGCAGCCAAGACAGGGTTGGAGGCTACGAGCAGTACTTC
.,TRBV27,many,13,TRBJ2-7,CASSLFGGGEQYF,TGTGCCAGCAGTTTATTCGGGGGTGGCGAGCAGTACTTC
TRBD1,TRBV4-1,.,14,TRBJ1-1,CASSQGFTGDRAFF,TGCGCCAGCAGCCAAGGGTTTACAGGGGACCGAGCTTTCTTT
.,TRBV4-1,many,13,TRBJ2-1,CASSQDHSGVGFF,TGCGCCAGCAGCCAAGATCATTCAGGGGTGGGGTTCTTC
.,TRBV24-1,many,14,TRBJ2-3,CATAATPGADTQYF,TGTGCCACCGCCGCCACCCCGGGGGCAGATACGCAGTATTTT
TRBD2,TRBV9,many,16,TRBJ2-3,CASSVVGAGGTDTQYF,TGTGCCAGCAGCGTAGTTGGAGCGGGGGGCACAGATACGCAGTATTTT
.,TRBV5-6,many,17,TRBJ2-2,CASSPEDVGPDTGELFF,TGTGCCAGCAGCCCCGAGGACGTGGGGCCAGACACCGGGGAGCTGTTTTTT
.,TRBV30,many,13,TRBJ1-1,CAWSVGARGEAFF,TGTGCCTGGAGTGTAGGGGCGAGGGGTGAAGCTTTCTTT
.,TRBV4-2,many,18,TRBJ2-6,CASSQDLNEGSGANVLTF,TGTGCCAGCAGCCAAGATTTGAATGAGGGATCTGGGGCCAACGTCCTGACTTTC
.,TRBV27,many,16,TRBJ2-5,CASSLVNVNGPETQYF,TGTGCCAGCAGTTTAGTAAATGTTAACGGCCCGGAGACCCAGTACTTC